The T cell receptor (beta chain) under discussion was sequenced for a study of tumor and adjacent non-tumor tissue in lung cancer. Study summary: Patients comprised about a dozen adenocarcinoma, 2 squamous cell carcinoma and 1 small cell lung cancer. The patients, 10 or so men and four to six women, were 31 to 76 with stage I to III disease. Study-level points and caveats: In normal lung, the top 100 clones were significantly more dominant than in tumor.

Notes on this clonotype: What it binds is unknown. Germline and junction disagree at one end, which may indicate a read error.

CDR3 length: 13 amino acids. The germline V gene encodes CDR1 SGHDT and CDR2 YYEEEE. The template was RNA from unsorted bulk tissue. This non-tumor lung sample came from over 3 cm beyond the tumor edge. TCRbeta libraries were built with three rounds of nested PCR, modified from ARM-PCR. Using its own MiXCR run on the multiplex PCR reads, TCRdb lists one record per CDR3 protein. The data contain some 100,000 distinct CDR3 sequences, 65% of them singletons. This sequence joins TRBV5-6 and TRBJ2-1, with D tentatively TRBD1 (5 bases). This sequence originates from a man younger than 45 with non-small cell lung cancer. The sequenced material came from distant non-tumor lung tissue. This CDR3 reads CANSLGRINEHFF. The CDR3 DNA reads as TGTGCCAACAGCTTGGGGCGGATCAATGAGCATTTCTTC.